A single sample is the source of the 4 T cell receptor beta chains below, sequenced in a study of CD8 T cells in ankylosing spondylitis. TCRdb reanalysed the 5' RACE reads using MiXCR and keeps one entry per CDR3 protein. Found here are 250,000 or so distinct CDR3 sequences, roughly a quarter of them singletons; the top ten hold 0.6% to 0.75%. The sample taken for sequencing was blood, either unsorted or a sorted T cell fraction (not recorded which). The receptors derive from a male donor with ankylosing spondylitis or in good health (not recorded which).

This clonotype was seen many times. This chain connects TRBV6-1 to TRBJ2-4; 9 positions agree with TRBD2. The trim removed 7 bases at V and 8 bases at J, leaving 6 bases unmatched. The CDR3 is 13 residues long. Per germline, CDR1 MNHNS and CDR2 SASEGT. CDR3: CASTRAGGYIQYF. CDR3 sequence (DNA): TGTGCCAGCACCAGAGCGGGGGGATACATTCAGTACTTC.

This chain links TRBV2 with TRBJ2-2, with D possibly matching TRBD2 (5 bases). This CDR3 spans 13 amino acids. CDR1 is SNHLY, CDR2 FYNNEI, per germline. V was cut by 1 base and J by 9 bases, with 9 bases left in between. The CDR3 bases are TGTGCCAGCAGTGAAGATCTAGCCAGGGAGCTGTTTTTT. Protein: CASSEDLARELFF.

CDR3 protein: CASSVLAGSYNEQFF. CDR3 sequence (DNA): TGCGCCAGCAGCGTACTAGCGGGATCTTACAATGAGCAGTTCTTC. This sequence joins TRBV5-1 and TRBJ2-1, with TRBD2 matching 10 bases. CDR3 length: 15 amino acids. The V gene end was trimmed by 4 bases and the J gene end by 4 bases; junction bases not matched to a gene: 5. The germline gives CDR1 SGHRS, CDR2 YFSETQ. Supplemented by reference TRBV5-1 and TRBJ2-1, the full variable domain reads KAGVTQTPRYLIKTRGQQVTLSCSPISGHRSVSWYQQTPGQGLQFLFEYFSETQRNKGNFPGRFSGRQFSNSRSEMNVSTLELGDSALYLCASSVLAGSYNEQFFGPGTRLTVL.

CDR3 amino acids: CASSLFLPDTQYF. The DNA for the CDR3 is TGTGCCAGCAGCTTATTCTTACCTGATACGCAGTATTTT. The chain employs TRBV12-3 or TRBV12-4 and TRBJ2-3; D remains unclear. The CDR3 is 13 residues long. Trimming stripped 6 bases from V and 6 bases from J, with 13 bases between.